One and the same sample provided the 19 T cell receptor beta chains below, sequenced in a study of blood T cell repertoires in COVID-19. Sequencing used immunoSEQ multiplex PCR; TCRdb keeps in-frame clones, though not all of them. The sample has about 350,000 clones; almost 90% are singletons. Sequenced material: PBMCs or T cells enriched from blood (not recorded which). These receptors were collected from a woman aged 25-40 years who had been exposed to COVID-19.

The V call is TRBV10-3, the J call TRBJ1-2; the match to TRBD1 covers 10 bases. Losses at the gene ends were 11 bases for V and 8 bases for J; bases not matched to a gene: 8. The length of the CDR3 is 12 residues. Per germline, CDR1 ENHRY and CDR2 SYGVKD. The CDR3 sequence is CAPTTGGPGYTF. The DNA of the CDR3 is TGTGCCCCGACGACAGGGGGCCCCGGCTACACCTTC.

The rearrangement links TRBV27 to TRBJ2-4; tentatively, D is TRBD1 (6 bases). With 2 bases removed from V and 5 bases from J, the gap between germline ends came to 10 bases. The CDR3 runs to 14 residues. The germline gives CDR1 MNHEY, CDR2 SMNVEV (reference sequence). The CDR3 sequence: CASSLNRAQNIQYF. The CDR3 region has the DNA TGTGCCAGCAGTTTAAACAGGGCACAAAACATTCAGTACTTC.

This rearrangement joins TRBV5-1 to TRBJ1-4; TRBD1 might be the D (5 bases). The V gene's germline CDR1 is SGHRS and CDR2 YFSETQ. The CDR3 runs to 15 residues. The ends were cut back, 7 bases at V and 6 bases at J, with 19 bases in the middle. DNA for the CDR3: TGCGCCAGCTGTAATTGGGGCGGAGAACATGAAAAACTGTTTTTT. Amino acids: CASCNWGGEHEKLFF.

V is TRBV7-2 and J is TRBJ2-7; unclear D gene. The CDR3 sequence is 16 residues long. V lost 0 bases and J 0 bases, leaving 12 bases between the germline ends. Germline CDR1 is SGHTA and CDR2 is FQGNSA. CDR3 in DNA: TGTGCCAGCAGCTTAGCGGGCCAGGTTTTCTCCTACGAGCAGTACTTC. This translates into CASSLAGQVFSYEQYF.

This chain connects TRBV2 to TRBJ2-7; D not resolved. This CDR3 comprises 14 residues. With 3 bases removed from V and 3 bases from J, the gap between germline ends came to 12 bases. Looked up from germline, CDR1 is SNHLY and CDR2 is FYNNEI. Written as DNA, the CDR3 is TGTGCCAGCAGTGAGCTCCTGAGCTACTACGAGCAGTACTTC. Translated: CASSELLSYYEQYF.

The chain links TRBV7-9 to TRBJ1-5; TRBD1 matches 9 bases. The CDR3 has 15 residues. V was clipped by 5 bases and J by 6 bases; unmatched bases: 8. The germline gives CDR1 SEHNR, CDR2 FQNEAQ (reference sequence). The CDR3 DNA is TGTGCCAGCAGCACGTCGGGACAGGGAAGTCAGCCCCAGCATTTT. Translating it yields CASSTSGQGSQPQHF. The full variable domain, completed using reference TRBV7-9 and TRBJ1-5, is DTGVSQNPRHKITKRGQNVTFRCDPISEHNRLYWYRQTLGQGPEFLTYFQNEAQLEKSRLLSDRFSAERPKGSFSTLEIQRTEQGDSAMYLCASSTSGQGSQPQHFGDGTRLSIL.

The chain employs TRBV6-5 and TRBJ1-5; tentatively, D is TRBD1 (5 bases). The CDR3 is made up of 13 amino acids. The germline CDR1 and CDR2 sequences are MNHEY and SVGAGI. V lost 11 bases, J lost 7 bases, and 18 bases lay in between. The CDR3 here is CAVGGGVWQPQHF. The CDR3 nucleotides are TGTGCCGTCGGCGGAGGGGTGTGGCAGCCCCAGCATTTT.

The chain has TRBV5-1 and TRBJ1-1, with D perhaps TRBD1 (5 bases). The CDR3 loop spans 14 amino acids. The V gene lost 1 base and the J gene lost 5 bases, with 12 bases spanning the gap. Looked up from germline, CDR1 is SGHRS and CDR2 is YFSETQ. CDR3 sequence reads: CASSLSAQGTEAFF. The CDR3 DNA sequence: TGCGCCAGCAGCTTGTCGGCCCAGGGAACTGAAGCTTTCTTT. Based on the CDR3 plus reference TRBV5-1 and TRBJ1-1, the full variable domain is KAGVTQTPRYLIKTRGQQVTLSCSPISGHRSVSWYQQTPGQGLQFLFEYFSETQRNKGNFPGRFSGRQFSNSRSEMNVSTLELGDSALYLCASSLSAQGTEAFFGQGTRLTVV.

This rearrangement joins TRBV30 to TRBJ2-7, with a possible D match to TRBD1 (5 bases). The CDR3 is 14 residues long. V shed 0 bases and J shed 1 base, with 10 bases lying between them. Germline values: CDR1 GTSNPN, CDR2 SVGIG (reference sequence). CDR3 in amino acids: CAWSVTGLSYEQYF. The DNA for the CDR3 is TGTGCCTGGAGTGTAACAGGATTATCCTACGAGCAGTACTTC.

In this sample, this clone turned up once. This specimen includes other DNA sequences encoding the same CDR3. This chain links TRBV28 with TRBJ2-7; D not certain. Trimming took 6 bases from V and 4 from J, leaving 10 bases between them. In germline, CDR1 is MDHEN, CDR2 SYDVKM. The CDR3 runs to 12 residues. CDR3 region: CASRSSGYEQYF. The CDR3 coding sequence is TGTGCCAGCAGGTCATCAGGTTACGAGCAGTACTTC.

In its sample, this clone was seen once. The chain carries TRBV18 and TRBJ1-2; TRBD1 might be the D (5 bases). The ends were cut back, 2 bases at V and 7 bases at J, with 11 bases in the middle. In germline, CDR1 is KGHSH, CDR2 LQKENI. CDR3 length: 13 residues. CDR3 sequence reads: CASSPTQESGYTF. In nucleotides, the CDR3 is TGTGCCAGCTCACCAACACAGGAGTCTGGCTACACCTTC.

CDR3 DNA: TGTGCCAGCAGTTTGCGTTGGACAGGGCAAGAGACCCAGTACTTC. Translated: CASSLRWTGQETQYF. The J gene is TRBJ2-5, the V gene TRBV28; 8 nucleotides match TRBD1. The ends lost 3 bases at V and 2 bases at J; junction bases unmatched: 5. Germline V lookup: CDR1 MDHEN, CDR2 SYDVKM. The CDR3 loop spans 15 amino acids.

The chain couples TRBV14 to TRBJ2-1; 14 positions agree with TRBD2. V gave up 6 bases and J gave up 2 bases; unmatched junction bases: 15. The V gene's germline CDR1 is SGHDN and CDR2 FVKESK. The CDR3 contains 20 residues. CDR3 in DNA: TGTGCCAGCAGTAATAAACCGGGACTAGCGGGAGCCCACCCCTACAATGAGCAGTTCTTC. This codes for CASSNKPGLAGAHPYNEQFF. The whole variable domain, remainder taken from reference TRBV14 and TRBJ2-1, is EAGVTQFPSHSVIEKGQTVTLRCDPISGHDNLYWYRRVMGKEIKFLLHFVKESKQDESGMPNNRFLAERTGGTYSTLKVQPAELEDSGVYFCASSNKPGLAGAHPYNEQFFGPGTRLTVL.

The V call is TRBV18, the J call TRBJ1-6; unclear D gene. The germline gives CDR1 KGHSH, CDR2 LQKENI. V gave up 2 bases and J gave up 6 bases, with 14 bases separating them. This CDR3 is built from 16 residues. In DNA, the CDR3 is TGTGCCAGCTCACCAAGCGGACCTCCATCTAATTCACCCCTCCACTTT. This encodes CASSPSGPPSNSPLHF.

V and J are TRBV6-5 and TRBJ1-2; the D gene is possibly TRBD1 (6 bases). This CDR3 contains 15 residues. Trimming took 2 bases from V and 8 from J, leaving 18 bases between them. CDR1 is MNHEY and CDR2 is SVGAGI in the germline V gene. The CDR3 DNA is TGTGCCAGCAGTTACGGGGGCGGCGTGACGGGGGGCTACACCTTC. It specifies CASSYGGGVTGGYTF.

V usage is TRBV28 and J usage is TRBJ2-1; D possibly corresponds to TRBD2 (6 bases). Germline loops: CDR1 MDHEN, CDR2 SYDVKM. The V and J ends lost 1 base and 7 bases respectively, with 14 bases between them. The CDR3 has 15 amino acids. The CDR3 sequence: CASSLSRAGTNEQFF. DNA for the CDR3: TGTGCCAGCAGTTTATCCCGCGCCGGGACTAATGAGCAGTTCTTC.

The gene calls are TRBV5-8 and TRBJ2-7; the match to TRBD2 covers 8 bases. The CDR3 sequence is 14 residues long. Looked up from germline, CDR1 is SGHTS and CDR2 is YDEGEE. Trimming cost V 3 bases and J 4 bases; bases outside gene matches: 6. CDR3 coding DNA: TGTGCCAGCAGCTCACCGGGACTAGGTTACGAGCAGTACTTC. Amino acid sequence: CASSSPGLGYEQYF.

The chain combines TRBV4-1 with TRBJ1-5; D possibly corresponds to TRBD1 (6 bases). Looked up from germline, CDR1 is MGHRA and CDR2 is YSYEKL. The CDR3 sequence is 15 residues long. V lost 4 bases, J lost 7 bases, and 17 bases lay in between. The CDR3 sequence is CASSPMLGGGQPQHF. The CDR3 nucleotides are TGCGCCAGCAGCCCCATGTTGGGAGGGGGACAGCCCCAGCATTTT.

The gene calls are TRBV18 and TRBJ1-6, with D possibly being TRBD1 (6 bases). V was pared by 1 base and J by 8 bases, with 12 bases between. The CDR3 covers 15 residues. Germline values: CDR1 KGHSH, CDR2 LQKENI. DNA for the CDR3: TGTGCCAGCTCACCACGGCTGGGGGCGGATTCACCCCTCCACTTT. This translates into CASSPRLGADSPLHF.